The clone carrying this T cell receptor (beta chain) occurred many times. The V and J ends lost 3 bases and 3 bases, in that order; junction bases with no gene match: 5. Germline CDR1 reads SGHTA; CDR2 reads FQGNSA. This CDR3 has 16 residues. TCRdb passed the reads through MiXCR, listing each CDR3 protein once. Among around 100,000 distinct CDR3 sequences listed, approximately 15% were seen once. This sample was taken from a study of T cell repertoires in cytomegalovirus infection. The clonotype comes from a human donor in good health (CMV status not recorded). Some clones in this sample may be carry-over from other donors' samples. The material sequenced was PBMCs. This chain uses TRBV7-2 with TRBJ2-3; TRBD2 agrees at 11 bases. CDR3: CASSFGLAGGTDTQYF. The CDR3 DNA reads as TGTGCCAGCAGCTTTGGGCTAGCGGGGGGTACAGATACGCAGTATTTT. Supplemented by reference TRBV7-2 and TRBJ2-3, the full variable domain reads GAGVSQSPSNKVTEKGKDVELRCDPISGHTALYWYRQSLGQGLEFLIYFQGNSAPDKSGLPSDRFSAERTGGSVSTLTIQRTQQEDSAVYLCASSFGLAGGTDTQYFGPGTRLTVL.